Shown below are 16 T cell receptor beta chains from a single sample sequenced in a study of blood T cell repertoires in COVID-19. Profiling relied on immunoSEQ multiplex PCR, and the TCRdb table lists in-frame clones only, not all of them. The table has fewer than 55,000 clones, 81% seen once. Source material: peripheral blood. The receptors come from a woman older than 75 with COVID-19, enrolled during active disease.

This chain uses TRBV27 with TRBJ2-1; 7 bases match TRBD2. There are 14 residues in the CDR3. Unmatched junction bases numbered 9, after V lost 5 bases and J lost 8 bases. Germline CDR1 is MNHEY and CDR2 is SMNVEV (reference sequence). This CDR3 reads CASSHSGTIDEQFF. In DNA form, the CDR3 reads TGTGCCAGCAGTCACTCCGGGACTATTGATGAGCAGTTCTTC.

CDR3 nucleotides: TGTGCCAGCAGCTTAGACAGGTTTACTGAAGCTTTCTTT. Translated, it gives CASSLDRFTEAFF. The genes are TRBV7-2 and TRBJ1-1, with D possibly matching TRBD1 (5 bases). The germline V gene encodes CDR1 SGHTA and CDR2 FQGNSA. V gave up 1 base and J gave up 5 bases, with 8 bases separating them. The CDR3 consists of 13 residues.

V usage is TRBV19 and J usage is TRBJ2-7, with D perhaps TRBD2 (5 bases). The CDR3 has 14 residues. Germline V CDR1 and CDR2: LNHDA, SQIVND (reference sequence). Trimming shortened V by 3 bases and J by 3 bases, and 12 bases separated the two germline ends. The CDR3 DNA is TGTGCCAGTAGTATTGGTGGGAGCAACTACGAGCAGTACTTC. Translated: CASSIGGSNYEQYF.

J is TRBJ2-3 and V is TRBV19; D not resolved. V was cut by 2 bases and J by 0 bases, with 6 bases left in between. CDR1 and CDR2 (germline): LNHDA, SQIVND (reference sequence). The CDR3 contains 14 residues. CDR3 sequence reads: CASSILESTDTQYF. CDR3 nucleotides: TGTGCCAGTAGTATATTAGAAAGCACAGATACGCAGTATTTT.

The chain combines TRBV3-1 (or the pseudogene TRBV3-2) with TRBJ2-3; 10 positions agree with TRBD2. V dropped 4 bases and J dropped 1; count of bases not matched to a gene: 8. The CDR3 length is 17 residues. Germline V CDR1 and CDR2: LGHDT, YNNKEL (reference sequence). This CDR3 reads CASSPGTGTSGTDTQYF. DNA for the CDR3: TGTGCCAGCAGCCCCGGCACCGGGACTAGCGGCACAGATACGCAGTATTTT.

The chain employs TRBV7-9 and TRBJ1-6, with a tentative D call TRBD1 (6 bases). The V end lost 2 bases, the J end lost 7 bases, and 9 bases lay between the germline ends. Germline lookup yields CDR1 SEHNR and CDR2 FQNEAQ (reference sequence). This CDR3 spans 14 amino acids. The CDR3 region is CASSLTQGNSPLHF. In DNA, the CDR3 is TGTGCCAGCAGCTTAACCCAGGGGAATTCACCCCTCCACTTT.

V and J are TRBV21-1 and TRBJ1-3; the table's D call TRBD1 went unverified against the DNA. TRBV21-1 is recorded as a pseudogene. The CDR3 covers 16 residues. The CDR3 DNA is TGTGCCAGCAGCAAAGTCCCGGACAGGGTCGGAAACACCATATATTTT. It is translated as CASSKVPDRVGNTIYF.

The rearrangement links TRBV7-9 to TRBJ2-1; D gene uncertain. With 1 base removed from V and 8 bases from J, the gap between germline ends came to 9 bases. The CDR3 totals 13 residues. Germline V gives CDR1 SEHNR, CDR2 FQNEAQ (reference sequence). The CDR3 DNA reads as TGTGCCAGCAGCTTAGTAGGCGGCTATGAGCAGTTCTTC. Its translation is CASSLVGGYEQFF.

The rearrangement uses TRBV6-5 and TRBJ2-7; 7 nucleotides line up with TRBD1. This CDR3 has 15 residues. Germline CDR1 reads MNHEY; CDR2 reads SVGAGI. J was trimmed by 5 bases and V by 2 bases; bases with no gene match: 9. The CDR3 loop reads CASSYKRQGGNEQYF. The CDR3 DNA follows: TGTGCCAGCAGTTACAAAAGACAGGGTGGGAACGAGCAGTACTTC.

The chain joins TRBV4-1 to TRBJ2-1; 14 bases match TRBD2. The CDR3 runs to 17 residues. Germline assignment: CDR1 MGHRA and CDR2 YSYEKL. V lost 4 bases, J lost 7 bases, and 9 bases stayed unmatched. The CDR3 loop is CASSLLTTSGRENEQFF. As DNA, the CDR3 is TGCGCCAGCAGCCTCCTAACGACTAGCGGGAGGGAAAATGAGCAGTTCTTC.

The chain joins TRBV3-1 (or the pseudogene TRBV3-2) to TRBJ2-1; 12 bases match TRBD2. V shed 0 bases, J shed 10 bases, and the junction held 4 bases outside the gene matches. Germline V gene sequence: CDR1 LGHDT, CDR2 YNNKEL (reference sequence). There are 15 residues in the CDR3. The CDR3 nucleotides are TGTGCCAGCAGCCAAGAACTAGCGGGAGGCCGGGAGCAGTTCTTC. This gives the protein CASSQELAGGREQFF.

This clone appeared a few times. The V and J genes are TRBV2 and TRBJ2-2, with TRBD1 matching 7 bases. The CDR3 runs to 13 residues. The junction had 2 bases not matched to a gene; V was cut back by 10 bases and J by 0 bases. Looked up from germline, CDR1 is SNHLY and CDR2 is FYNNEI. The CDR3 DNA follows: TGTGCCAAAGACAGGGCGAACACCGGGGAGCTGTTTTTT. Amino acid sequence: CAKDRANTGELFF.

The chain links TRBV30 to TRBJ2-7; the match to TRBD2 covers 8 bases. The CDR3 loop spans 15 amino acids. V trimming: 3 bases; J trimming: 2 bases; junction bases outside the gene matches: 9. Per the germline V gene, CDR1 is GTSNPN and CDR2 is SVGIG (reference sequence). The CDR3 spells CAWSPWAGGTYEQYF. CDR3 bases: TGTGCCTGGAGCCCATGGGCGGGAGGAACCTACGAGCAGTACTTC.

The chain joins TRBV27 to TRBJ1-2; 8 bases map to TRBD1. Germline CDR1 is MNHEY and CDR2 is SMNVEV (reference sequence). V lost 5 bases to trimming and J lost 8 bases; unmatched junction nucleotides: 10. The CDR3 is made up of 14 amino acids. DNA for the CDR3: TGTGCCAGCAGTGGCCGACAGGGGATTGAGGGCTACACCTTC. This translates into CASSGRQGIEGYTF.

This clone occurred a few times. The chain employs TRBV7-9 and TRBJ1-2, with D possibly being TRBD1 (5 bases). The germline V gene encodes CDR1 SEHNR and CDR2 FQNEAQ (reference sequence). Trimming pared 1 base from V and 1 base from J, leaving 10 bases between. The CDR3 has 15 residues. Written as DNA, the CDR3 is TGTGCCAGCAGCTTAGTCCAGGGACTTAACTATGGCTACACCTTC. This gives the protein CASSLVQGLNYGYTF.

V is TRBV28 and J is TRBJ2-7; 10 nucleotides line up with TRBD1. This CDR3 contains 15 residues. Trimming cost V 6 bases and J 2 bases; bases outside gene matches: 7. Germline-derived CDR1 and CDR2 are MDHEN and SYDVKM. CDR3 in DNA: TGTGCCAGCAGCCACGGACAGGGGGGCCCCTACGAGCAGTACTTC. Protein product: CASSHGQGGPYEQYF.